Here is one TCR beta chain with its context. The ends were cut back, 5 bases at V and 2 bases at J, with 18 bases in the middle. The germline V gene has CDR1 GTSNPN and CDR2 SVGIG (reference sequence). The CDR3 covers 15 residues. This record comes from a study of blood T cell repertoires in COVID-19. Study context: COVID-19 samples collected from the United States, Italy and Spain covered acute and convalescent phases. T cells, B-cell-depleted T cells, or PBMCs supplied cDNA or gDNA.

Original processing methods: It was from reference gene primer amplification that nucleated cell counts were estimated. The protocol was immunoSEQ multiplex PCR, while the TCRdb copy is restricted to in-frame clones and leaves out a portion. V, J and clone size are taken as reported in that table, and D and trimming were inferred from the DNA itself. This sample has 300,000 to 400,000 clones, with more than 75% found just once. The Seattle patients, enrolled during active infection, were followed longitudinally. The J gene is TRBJ1-2, the V gene TRBV30, with D uncertain. The sample was peripheral blood. This TCR derives from a woman in her 50s with COVID-19, enrolled during active disease. In DNA, the CDR3 is TGTGCCTGGGAGGCGGGAGCTAAACACAACTATGGCTACACCTTC. It codes for CAWEAGAKHNYGYTF.